The next 3 T cell receptor beta chains were all read from a single sample in a study of fetal regulatory T cell absence and autoimmunity (dated by TCRdb to 2015 to 2018). Receptor amplification or capture employed the immunoSEQ multiplex PCR assay. The source is immuneACCESS, and TCRdb retained only in-frame sequences with V and J called. Part of the clones is not carried over; for the studies checked, unresolved V genes explain less than half of this, and the remainder is unexplained. This sample is represented by 45,000 to 50,000 clones; roughly 80% of them were singletons. Together, the top ten hold 0.35% to 0.45% of the sample. The sample taken for sequencing was cord blood. The origin of the receptors is a newborn boy with IPEX syndrome.

This chain connects TRBV9 to TRBJ2-1; the match to TRBD2 covers 11 bases. The junction had 9 bases not matched to a gene; V was cut back by 5 bases and J by 8 bases. This CDR3 spans 15 amino acids. Germline assignment: CDR1 SGDLS and CDR2 YYNGEE. The CDR3 DNA follows: TGTGCCAGCAGTGGTCTTAGCGGGGGGGCTCATGAGCAGTTCTTC. As protein: CASSGLSGGAHEQFF. The full variable domain, rest sourced from reference TRBV9 and TRBJ2-1, is DSGVTQTPKHLITATGQRVTLRCSPRSGDLSVYWYQQSLDQGLQFLIQYYNGEERAKGNILERFSAQQFPDLHSELNLSSLELGDSALYFCASSGLSGGAHEQFFGPGTRLTVL.

The chain couples TRBV6-5 to TRBJ1-2; D is unclear. The V and J ends lost 4 bases and 3 bases respectively, with 12 bases between them. Germline V gene data show CDR1 as MNHEY and CDR2 as SVGAGI. The CDR3 contains 14 residues. The CDR3, as DNA: TGTGCCAGCAGTTCGGCAGTGGCCTACTATGGCTACACCTTC. The encoded protein is CASSSAVAYYGYTF.

For the CDR3, the DNA is TGTGCCTGGAGTCTTCCCGCGACAGGGGTCCACGAGCAGTACTTC. Translated, it gives CAWSLPATGVHEQYF. The chain links TRBV30 to TRBJ2-7; 8 bases align to TRBD1. This CDR3 spans 15 amino acids. CDR1 GTSNPN and CDR2 SVGIG come from the germline V gene (reference sequence). V was pared by 2 bases and J by 5 bases, with 11 bases of the junction left unmatched.